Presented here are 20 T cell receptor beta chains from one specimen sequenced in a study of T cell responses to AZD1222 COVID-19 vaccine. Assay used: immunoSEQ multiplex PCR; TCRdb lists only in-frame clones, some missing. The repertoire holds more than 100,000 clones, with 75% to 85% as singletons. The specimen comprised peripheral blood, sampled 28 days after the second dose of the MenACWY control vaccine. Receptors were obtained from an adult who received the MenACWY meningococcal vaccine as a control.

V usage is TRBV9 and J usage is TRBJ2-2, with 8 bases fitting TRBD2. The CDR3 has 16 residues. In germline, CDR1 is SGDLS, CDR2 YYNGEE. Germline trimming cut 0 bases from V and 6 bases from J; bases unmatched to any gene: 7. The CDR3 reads CASSVAPAGAPGELFF. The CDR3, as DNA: TGTGCCAGCAGCGTAGCGCCAGCGGGAGCCCCCGGGGAGCTGTTTTTT.

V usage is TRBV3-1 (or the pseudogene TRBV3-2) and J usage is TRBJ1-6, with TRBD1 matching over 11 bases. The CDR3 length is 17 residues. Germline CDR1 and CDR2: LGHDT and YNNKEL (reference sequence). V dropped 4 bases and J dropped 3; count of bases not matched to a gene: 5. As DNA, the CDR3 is TGTGCCAGCAGCCCCGGGACAGGGGGACACTATAATTCACCCCTCCACTTT. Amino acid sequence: CASSPGTGGHYNSPLHF.

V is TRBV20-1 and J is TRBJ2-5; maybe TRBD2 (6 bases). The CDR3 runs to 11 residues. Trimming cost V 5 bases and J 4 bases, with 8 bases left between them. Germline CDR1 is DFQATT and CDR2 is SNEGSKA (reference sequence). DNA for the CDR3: TGCAGTGCTCTGGGACTAGAGACCCAGTACTTC. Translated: CSALGLETQYF.

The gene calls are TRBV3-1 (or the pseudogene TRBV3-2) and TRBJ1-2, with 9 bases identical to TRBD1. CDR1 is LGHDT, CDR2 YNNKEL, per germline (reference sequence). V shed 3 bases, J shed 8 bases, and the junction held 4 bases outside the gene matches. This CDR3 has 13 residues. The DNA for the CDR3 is TGTGCCAGCAGCCAGAGGACAGGGGAAGGCTACACCTTC. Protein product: CASSQRTGEGYTF.

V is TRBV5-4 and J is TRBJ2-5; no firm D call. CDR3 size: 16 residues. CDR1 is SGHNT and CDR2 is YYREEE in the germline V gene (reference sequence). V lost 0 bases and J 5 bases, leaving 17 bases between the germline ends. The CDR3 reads CASSLVGGEFFETQYF. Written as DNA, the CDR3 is TGTGCCAGCAGCTTGGTTGGCGGAGAATTCTTTGAGACCCAGTACTTC.

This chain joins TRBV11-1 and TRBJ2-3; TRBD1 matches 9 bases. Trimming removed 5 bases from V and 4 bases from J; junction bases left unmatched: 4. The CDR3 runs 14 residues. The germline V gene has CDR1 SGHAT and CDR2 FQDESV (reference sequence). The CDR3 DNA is TGTGCCAGCAGCAGACAGGGGGTTGCAGATACGCAGTATTTT. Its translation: CASSRQGVADTQYF. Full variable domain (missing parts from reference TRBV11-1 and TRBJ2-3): EAEVAQSPRYKITEKSQAVAFWCDPISGHATLYWYRQILGQGPELLVQFQDESVVDDSQLPKDRFSAERLKGVDSTLKIQPAELGDSAMYLCASSRQGVADTQYFGPGTRLTVL.

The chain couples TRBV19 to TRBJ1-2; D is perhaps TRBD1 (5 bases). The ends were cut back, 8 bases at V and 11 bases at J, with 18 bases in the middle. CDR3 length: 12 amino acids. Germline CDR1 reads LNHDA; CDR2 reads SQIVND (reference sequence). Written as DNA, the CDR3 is TGTGCCAGTCAACTCGGGACGGGGAGATACACCTTC. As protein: CASQLGTGRYTF.

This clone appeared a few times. CDR3: CASSPNRGDNQPQHF. DNA for the CDR3: TGTGCCAGCAGCCCAAACAGGGGTGACAATCAGCCCCAGCATTTT. The gene calls are TRBV9 and TRBJ1-5; the match to TRBD1 covers 7 bases. J was trimmed by 3 bases and V by 4 bases; bases with no gene match: 7. This CDR3 contains 15 residues. CDR1 is SGDLS, CDR2 YYNGEE, per germline.

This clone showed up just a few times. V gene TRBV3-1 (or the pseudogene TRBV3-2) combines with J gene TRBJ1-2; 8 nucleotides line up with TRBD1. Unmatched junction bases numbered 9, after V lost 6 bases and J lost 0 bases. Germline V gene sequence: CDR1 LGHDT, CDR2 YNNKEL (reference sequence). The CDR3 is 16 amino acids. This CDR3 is CASRDSGTGTNYGYTF. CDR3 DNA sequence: TGTGCCAGCAGAGATTCCGGGACAGGTACTAACTATGGCTACACCTTC.

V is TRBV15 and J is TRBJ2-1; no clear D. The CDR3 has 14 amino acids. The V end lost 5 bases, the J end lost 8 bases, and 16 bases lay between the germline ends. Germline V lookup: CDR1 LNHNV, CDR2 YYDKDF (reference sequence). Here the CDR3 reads CATSGPRSSDEQFF. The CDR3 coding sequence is TGTGCCACCAGCGGACCCCGGTCCTCGGATGAGCAGTTCTTC.

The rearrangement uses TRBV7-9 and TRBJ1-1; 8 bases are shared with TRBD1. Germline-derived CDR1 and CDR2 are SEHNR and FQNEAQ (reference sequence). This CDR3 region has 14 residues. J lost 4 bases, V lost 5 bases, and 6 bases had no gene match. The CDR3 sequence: CASSPTGVRTEAFF. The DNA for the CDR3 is TGTGCCAGCAGCCCGACAGGGGTCCGCACTGAAGCTTTCTTT. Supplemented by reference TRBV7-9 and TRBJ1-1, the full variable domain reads DTGVSQNPRHKITKRGQNVTFRCDPISEHNRLYWYRQTLGQGPEFLTYFQNEAQLEKSRLLSDRFSAERPKGSFSTLEIQRTEQGDSAMYLCASSPTGVRTEAFFGQGTRLTVV.

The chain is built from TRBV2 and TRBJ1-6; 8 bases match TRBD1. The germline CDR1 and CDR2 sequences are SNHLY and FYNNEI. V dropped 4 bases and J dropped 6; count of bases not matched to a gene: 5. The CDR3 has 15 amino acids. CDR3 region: CASSGQGALNSPLHF. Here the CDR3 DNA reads TGTGCCAGCAGTGGGCAGGGGGCGCTTAATTCACCCCTCCACTTT.

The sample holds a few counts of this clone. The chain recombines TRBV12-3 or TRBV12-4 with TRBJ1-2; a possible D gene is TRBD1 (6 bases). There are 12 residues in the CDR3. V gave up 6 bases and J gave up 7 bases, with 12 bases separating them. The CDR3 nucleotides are TGTGCCAGCAGCACCGGGGGGGCTGGCTACACCTTC. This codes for CASSTGGAGYTF.

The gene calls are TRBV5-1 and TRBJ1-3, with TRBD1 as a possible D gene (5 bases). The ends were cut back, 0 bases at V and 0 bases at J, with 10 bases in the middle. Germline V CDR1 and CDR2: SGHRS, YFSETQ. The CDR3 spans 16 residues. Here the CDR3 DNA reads TGCGCCAGCAGCTTGGGGGACGGCAGCTCTGGAAACACCATATATTTT. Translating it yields CASSLGDGSSGNTIYF.

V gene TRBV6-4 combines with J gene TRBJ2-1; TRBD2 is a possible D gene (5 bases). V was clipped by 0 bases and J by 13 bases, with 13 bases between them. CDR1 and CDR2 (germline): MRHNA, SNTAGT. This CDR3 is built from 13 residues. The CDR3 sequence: CASSDSPGSRQFF. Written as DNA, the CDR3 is TGTGCCAGCAGTGACTCCCCGGGAAGTAGACAGTTCTTC.

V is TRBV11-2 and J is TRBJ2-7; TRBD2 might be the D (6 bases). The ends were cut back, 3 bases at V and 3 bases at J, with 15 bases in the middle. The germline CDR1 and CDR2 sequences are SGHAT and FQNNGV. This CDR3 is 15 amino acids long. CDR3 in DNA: TGTGCCAGCAGCTTGGAACCCGGGAGCTACTACGAGCAGTACTTC. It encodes CASSLEPGSYYEQYF.

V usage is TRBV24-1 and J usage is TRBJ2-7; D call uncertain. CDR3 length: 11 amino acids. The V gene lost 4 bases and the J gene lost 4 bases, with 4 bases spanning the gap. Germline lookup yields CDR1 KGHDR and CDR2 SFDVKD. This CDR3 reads CATSELYEQYV. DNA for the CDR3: TGTGCCACCAGTGAGTTGTACGAGCAGTACGTC.

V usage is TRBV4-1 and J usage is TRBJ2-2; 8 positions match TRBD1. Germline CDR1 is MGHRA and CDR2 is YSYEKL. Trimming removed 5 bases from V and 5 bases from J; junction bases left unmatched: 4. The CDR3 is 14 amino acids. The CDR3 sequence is CASSAQGATGELFF. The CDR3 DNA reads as TGCGCCAGCAGCGCTCAGGGGGCAACCGGGGAGCTGTTTTTT.

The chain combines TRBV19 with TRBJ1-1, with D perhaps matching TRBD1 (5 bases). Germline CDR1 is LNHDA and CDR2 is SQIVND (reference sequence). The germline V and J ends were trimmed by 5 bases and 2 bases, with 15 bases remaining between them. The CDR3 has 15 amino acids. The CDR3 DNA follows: TGTGCCAGTAGTCAACTAGGCAGGGTCAACACTGAAGCTTTCTTT. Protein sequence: CASSQLGRVNTEAFF.

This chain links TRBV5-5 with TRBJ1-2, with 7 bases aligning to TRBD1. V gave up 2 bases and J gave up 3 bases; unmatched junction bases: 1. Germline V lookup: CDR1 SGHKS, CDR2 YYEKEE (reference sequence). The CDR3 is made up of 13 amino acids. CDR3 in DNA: TGTGCCAGCAGCTTTACAGGGGACTATGGCTACACCTTC. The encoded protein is CASSFTGDYGYTF.